This T cell receptor (beta chain) is from a study of response to subunit inactivated influenza vaccine. General study points: That few new T cells are recruited by each seasonal influenza vaccination was the authors' suggestion.

This clonotype showed up just a few times. Its antigen remains unknown. Germline V CDR1 and CDR2: SGHTA, FQGNSA. The ends lost 4 bases at V and 7 bases at J; junction bases unmatched: 9. The CDR3 is 14 residues long. In TCRdb, the RT-PCR reads were re-called with MiXCR into one record per CDR3 protein. The sample lists about 520,000 distinct CDR3 sequences; over 25% were seen once. This receptor was taken from a man aged 45 to 65 who received an inactivated influenza vaccine. V and J are TRBV7-2 and TRBJ1-1; TRBD1 matches 7 bases. This specimen consisted of CD4+ T cells sorted from PBMCs, obtained around 5 days after vaccination. DNA of the CDR3: TGTGCCAGCAGCTCACCTCAGGGGGGCGGTGAAGCTTTCTTT. This codes for CASSSPQGGGEAFF.